This T cell receptor (beta chain) was documented in a study of human T cells and chemical hapten exposure. Library construction involved attaching unique molecular identifiers to individual cDNA molecules, which allowed quantitative, reproducible TCR counting. TCRdb used MiXCR to reprocess the RACE reads, holding one entry per CDR3 protein. The sample lists roughly 190,000 distinct CDR3 sequences, approximately 20% occurring once. At least ten counts were recorded for this clonotype. The antigen remains undetermined. The CDR3 consists of 14 residues. In germline, CDR1 is SNHLY, CDR2 FYNNEI. V was trimmed by 4 bases and J by 2 bases, leaving 10 bases between them. The study's findings and limits: TCRs above 1 in 1000 frequency did not change with DPC sensitization.

Specified time point: patch test 1, 2 weeks after DPC sensitization. The sample's treatment: therapeutic diphenylcyclopropenone sensitization with weekly scalp DPC. Investigators collected blood before applying each patch test. Specimen: whole blood, collected in connection with sensitization to the hapten diphenylcyclopropenone (DPC). The V and J genes are TRBV2 and TRBJ2-3; D gene unclear. The origin of this receptor is a woman between 50 and 59 years old with alopecia areata. Some clones in this sample may be carry-over from other donors' samples. CDR3 DNA: TGTGCCAGCAGTGCGGAGCGTCACACAGATACGCAGTATTTT. As protein: CASSAERHTDTQYF. The whole variable domain, filled in from reference TRBV2 and TRBJ2-3, reads EPEVTQTPSHQVTQMGQEVILRCVPISNHLYFYWYRQILGQKVEFLVSFYNNEISEKSEIFDDQFSVERPDGSNFTLKIRSTKLEDSAMYFCASSAERHTDTQYFGPGTRLTVL.